Below, 7 T cell receptor beta chains from the same sample are listed, as sequenced in a study of blood T cell repertoires in COVID-19. TCRdb's table, derived via immunoSEQ multiplex PCR, lists solely in-frame clones and lacks some. Of about 61,000 clones in the sample, about 80% were seen once. The sequenced sample consisted of peripheral blood. All receptors derive from a man at least 80 years old with active or convalescent COVID-19.

V is TRBV4-2 and J is TRBJ2-5, with 10 nucleotides matching TRBD1. The CDR3 totals 16 residues. CDR1 and CDR2 from the germline V gene are LGHNA and YNFKEQ. The V gene end was trimmed by 1 base and the J gene end by 2 bases; junction bases not matched to a gene: 4. The CDR3 here is CASSQGDRGGQETQYF. The CDR3 DNA reads TGTGCCAGCAGCCAAGGGGACAGGGGAGGACAAGAGACCCAGTACTTC.

The chain is built from TRBV19 and TRBJ2-3, with 11 bases aligning to TRBD2. The CDR3 loop spans 15 amino acids. Germline CDR1 LNHDA, CDR2 SQIVND (reference sequence). The V gene end was trimmed by 5 bases and the J gene end by 5 bases; junction bases not matched to a gene: 6. The CDR3 loop reads CASSRASGRQDTQYF. The CDR3 DNA follows: TGTGCCAGTAGTCGGGCTAGCGGGAGGCAAGATACGCAGTATTTT.

The rearrangement joins TRBV11-2 to TRBJ1-1; D is ambiguous. The CDR3 sequence is 15 residues long. Germline assignment: CDR1 SGHAT and CDR2 FQNNGV. V was clipped by 5 bases and J by 5 bases, with 18 bases between them. The CDR3 sequence is CASSPGPASGTEAFF. In DNA, the CDR3 is TGTGCCAGCAGCCCCGGGCCAGCTTCGGGGACTGAAGCTTTCTTT. Full variable domain (rest looked up from reference TRBV11-2 and TRBJ1-1): EAGVAQSPRYKIIEKRQSVAFWCNPISGHATLYWYQQILGQGPKLLIQFQNNGVVDDSQLPKDRFSAERLKGVDSTLKIQPAKLEDSAVYLCASSPGPASGTEAFFGQGTRLTVV.

V and J are TRBV7-8 and TRBJ1-6; TRBD1 matches 9 bases. Per the germline V gene, CDR1 is SGHVS and CDR2 is FQNEAQ. After removal of 5 bases from V and 9 bases from J, the junction contained 8 bases not matched to a gene. The length of the CDR3 is 15 residues. The CDR3 nucleotides read TGTGCCAGCAGCAGATTACAGGGGGCAAGTTCACCCCTCCACTTT. Translation: CASSRLQGASSPLHF.

The chain employs TRBV7-9 and TRBJ2-1; perhaps TRBD2 as D (6 bases). V was clipped by 5 bases and J by 8 bases, with 13 bases between them. Germline values: CDR1 SEHNR, CDR2 FQNEAQ (reference sequence). CDR3 length: 13 residues. Here the CDR3 DNA reads TGTGCCAGCAGCAAAAGGGACTCGGATGAGCAGTTCTTC. It is translated as CASSKRDSDEQFF.

The V gene is TRBV3-1 (or the pseudogene TRBV3-2), the J gene TRBJ1-1, with 9 bases that match TRBD1. Trimming took 4 bases from V and 6 from J; bases not matched to a gene: 6. Per the germline V gene, CDR1 is LGHDT and CDR2 is YNNKEL (reference sequence). This CDR3 is built from 14 residues. The CDR3 DNA follows: TGTGCCAGCAGCCGACCGGGACAGGGCTCTGAAGCTTTCTTT. This sequence encodes CASSRPGQGSEAFF.

The chain employs TRBV10-2 and TRBJ2-1; 10 bases agree with TRBD2. The CDR3 is 16 residues long. Germline loops: CDR1 WSHSY, CDR2 SAAADI. With 1 base clipped from V and 1 base from J, the junction kept 1 base outside the gene matches. CDR3 nucleotide sequence: TGCGCCAGCAGTGAGTTTAGCGGGGGGTCCTACAATGAGCAGTTCTTC. Its translation is CASSEFSGGSYNEQFF.